This TCR beta chain appears in the sequencing data of a study of PD-1 blockade in classical Hodgkin lymphoma. General study points: Exclusion applied to patients who initiated nivolumab less than 1 year following ASCT.

In the case of this clone: The antigen remains undetermined.

This table comes from immunoSEQ multiplex PCR, and its TCRdb copy is limited to in-frame clones, with some not included. The sample gives 80,000 to 100,000 clones, 85% to 95% of which show up once; 2% is in the top ten. Time point meaning: cycle 4 day 1 (C4D1), after 6 weeks of nivolumab. In every patient, relapse followed autologous stem cell transplantation, while exposure to brentuximab vedotin differed. With 5 bases removed from V and 4 bases from J, the gap between germline ends came to 10 bases. This CDR3 comprises 13 residues. Germline V lookup: CDR1 SGDLS, CDR2 YYNGEE. This receptor was obtained from a human donor with classical Hodgkin lymphoma. Material: peripheral blood mononuclear cells (PBMCs), obtained before the fourth cycle of nivolumab. The chain links TRBV9 to TRBJ2-1; D might be TRBD2 (6 bases). The CDR3 reads CASREGSYNEQFF. CDR3 sequence (DNA): TGTGCCAGCAGGGAGGGGTCTTACAATGAGCAGTTCTTC.